This entry lists 3 T cell receptor beta chains sequenced from one sample in a study of shared clonotypes between healthy human individuals. The protocol was immunoSEQ multiplex PCR, while the TCRdb copy is restricted to in-frame clones and leaves out a portion. The repertoire holds millions of clones, with about 95% as singletons. In the naive CD8 group, cells lacked CD45RO and were positively selected for CCR7, so terminally differentiated effector memory CD45RA+ cells were left out. Sequencing used naive CD8+ T cells sorted from blood. The receptors here all came from a man younger than 30 in good health.

The chain employs TRBV27 and TRBJ2-7; tentatively, D is TRBD1 (6 bases). Germline loops: CDR1 MNHEY, CDR2 SMNVEV (reference sequence). The V end was cut by 5 bases, the J end by 2 bases, with 16 bases between. CDR3 length: 15 residues. CDR3 amino acids: CASSPDSPYAYEQYF. The CDR3 region has the DNA TGTGCCAGCAGTCCGGACAGTCCGTACGCCTACGAGCAGTACTTC.

This clone came up once. The chain recombines TRBV19 with TRBJ1-6; the D gene is possibly TRBD1 (5 bases). The V gene lost 3 bases and the J gene lost 0 bases, with 12 bases spanning the gap. Germline-derived CDR1 and CDR2 are LNHDA and SQIVND (reference sequence). This CDR3 contains 17 residues. CDR3 region: CASSMPGQSSYNSPLHF. CDR3 in DNA: TGTGCCAGTAGTATGCCAGGGCAGAGCTCCTATAATTCACCCCTCCACTTT.

The chain uses TRBV5-1 and TRBJ2-3, with 11 positions matching TRBD2. Trimming removed 2 bases from V and 4 bases from J; junction bases left unmatched: 0. The CDR3 is 14 amino acids. Germline CDR1 and CDR2: SGHRS and YFSETQ. CDR3 sequence (DNA): TGCGCCAGCAGCTTTAGCGGGAGGGCAGATACGCAGTATTTT. Its translation is CASSFSGRADTQYF.